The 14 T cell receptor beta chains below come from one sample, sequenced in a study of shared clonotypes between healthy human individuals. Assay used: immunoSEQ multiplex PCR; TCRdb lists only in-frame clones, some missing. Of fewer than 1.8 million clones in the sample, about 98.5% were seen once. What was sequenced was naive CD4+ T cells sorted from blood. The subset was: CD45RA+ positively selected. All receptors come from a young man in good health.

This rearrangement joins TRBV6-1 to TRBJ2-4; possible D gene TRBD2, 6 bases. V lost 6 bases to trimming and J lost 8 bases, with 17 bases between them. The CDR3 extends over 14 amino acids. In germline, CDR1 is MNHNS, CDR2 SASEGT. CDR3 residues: CASSQGAGGDIQYF. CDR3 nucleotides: TGTGCCAGCAGCCAAGGAGCGGGTGGAGACATTCAGTACTTC.

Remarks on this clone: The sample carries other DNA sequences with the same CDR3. As DNA, the CDR3 is TGTGCCAGCAGCTTGGGACAGGGGCATGAAAAACTGTTTTTT. This codes for CASSLGQGHEKLFF. The chain combines TRBV5-4 with TRBJ1-4; 8 bases map to TRBD1. Per the germline V gene, CDR1 is SGHNT and CDR2 is YYREEE (reference sequence). This CDR3 is 14 amino acids long. V shed 0 bases and J 6 bases; nucleotides not matched to a gene: 1.

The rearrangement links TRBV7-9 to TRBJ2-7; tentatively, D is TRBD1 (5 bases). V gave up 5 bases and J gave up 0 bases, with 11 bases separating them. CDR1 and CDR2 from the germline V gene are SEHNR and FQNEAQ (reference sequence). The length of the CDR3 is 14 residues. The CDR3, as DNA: TGTGCCAGCAGCATAGGACAAAGCTCCTACGAGCAGTACTTC. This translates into CASSIGQSSYEQYF.

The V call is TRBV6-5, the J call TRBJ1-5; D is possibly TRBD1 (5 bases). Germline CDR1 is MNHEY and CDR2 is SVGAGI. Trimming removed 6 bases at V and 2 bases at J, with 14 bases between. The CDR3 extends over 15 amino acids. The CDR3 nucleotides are TGTGCCAGCAGCAGACAGAGAGACCGCAATCAGCCCCAGCATTTT. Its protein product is CASSRQRDRNQPQHF.

The CDR3 region is CASTVIAGGYNEQFF. Written as DNA, the CDR3 is TGCGCCAGCACCGTTATAGCGGGAGGCTACAATGAGCAGTTCTTC. The V call is TRBV5-1, the J call TRBJ2-1; 10 bases fit TRBD2. The CDR3 totals 15 residues. The ends lost 6 bases at V and 3 bases at J; junction bases unmatched: 6. Germline V CDR1 and CDR2: SGHRS, YFSETQ.

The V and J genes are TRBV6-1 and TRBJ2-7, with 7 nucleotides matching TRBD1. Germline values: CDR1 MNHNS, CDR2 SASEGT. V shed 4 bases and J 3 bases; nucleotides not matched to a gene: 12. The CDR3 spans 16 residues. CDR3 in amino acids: CASSAGTAPIHYEQYF. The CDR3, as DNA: TGTGCCAGCAGTGCTGGGACAGCCCCCATCCACTACGAGCAGTACTTC.

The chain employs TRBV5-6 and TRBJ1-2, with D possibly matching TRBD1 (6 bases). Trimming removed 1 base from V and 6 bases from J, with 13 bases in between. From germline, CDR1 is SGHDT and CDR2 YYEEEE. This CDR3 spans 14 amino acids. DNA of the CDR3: TGTGCCAGCAGCTTGCGGGGGGGCCGGGATGGCTACACCTTC. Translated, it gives CASSLRGGRDGYTF.

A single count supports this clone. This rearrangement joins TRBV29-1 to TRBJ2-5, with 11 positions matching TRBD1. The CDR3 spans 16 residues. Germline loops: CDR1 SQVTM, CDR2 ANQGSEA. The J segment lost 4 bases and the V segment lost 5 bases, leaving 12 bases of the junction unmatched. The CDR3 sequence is CSVRDRGNPLLETQYF. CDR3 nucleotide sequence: TGCAGCGTTCGGGACAGGGGGAATCCTCTCCTAGAGACCCAGTACTTC.

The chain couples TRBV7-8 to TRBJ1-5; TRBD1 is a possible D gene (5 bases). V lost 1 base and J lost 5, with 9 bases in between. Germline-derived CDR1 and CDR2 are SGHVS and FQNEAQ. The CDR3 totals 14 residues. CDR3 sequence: CASSLVQGDQPQHF. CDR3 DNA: TGTGCCAGCAGCTTAGTCCAAGGGGATCAGCCCCAGCATTTT.

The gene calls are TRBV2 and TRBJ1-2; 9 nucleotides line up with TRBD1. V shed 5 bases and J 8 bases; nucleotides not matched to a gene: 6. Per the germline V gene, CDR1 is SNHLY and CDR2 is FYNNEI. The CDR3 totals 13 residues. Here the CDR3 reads CASSTRTGVGYTF. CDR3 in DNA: TGTGCCAGCAGTACCCGGACAGGGGTAGGCTACACCTTC.

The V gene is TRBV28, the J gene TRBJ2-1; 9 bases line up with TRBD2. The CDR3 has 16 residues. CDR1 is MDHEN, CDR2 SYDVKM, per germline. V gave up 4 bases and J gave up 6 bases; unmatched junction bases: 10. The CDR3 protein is CASSYVAGVGFNEQFF. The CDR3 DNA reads TGTGCCAGCAGTTACGTAGCGGGAGTTGGTTTCAATGAGCAGTTCTTC.

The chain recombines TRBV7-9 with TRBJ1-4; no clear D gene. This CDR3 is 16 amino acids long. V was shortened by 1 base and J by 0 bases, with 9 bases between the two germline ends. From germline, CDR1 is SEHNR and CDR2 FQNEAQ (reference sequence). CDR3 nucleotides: TGTGCCAGCAGCTTAGTGCCGGGAGCAACTAATGAAAAACTGTTTTTT. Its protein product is CASSLVPGATNEKLFF. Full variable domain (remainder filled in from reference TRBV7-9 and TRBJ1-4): DTGVSQNPRHKITKRGQNVTFRCDPISEHNRLYWYRQTLGQGPEFLTYFQNEAQLEKSRLLSDRFSAERPKGSFSTLEIQRTEQGDSAMYLCASSLVPGATNEKLFFGSGTQLSVL.

The CDR3 sequence: CASTPGLARNIEQFF. CDR3 coding DNA: TGTGCCAGCACCCCTGGGCTAGCTAGGAATATTGAGCAGTTCTTC. V is TRBV2 and J is TRBJ2-1, with a possible D match to TRBD2 (5 bases). The germline V gene has CDR1 SNHLY and CDR2 FYNNEI. The ends were cut back, 7 bases at V and 9 bases at J, with 22 bases in the middle. The CDR3 is made up of 15 amino acids.

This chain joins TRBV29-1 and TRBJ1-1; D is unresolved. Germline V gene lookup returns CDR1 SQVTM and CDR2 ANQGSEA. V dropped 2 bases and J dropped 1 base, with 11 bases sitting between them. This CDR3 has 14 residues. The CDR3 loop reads CSVEWRLSNTEAFF. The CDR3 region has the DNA TGCAGCGTTGAATGGCGCCTATCGAACACTGAAGCTTTCTTT. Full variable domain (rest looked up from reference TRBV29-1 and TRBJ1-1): SAVISQKPSRDICQRGTSLTIQCQVDSQVTMMFWYRQQPGQSLTLIATANQGSEATYESGFVIDKFPISRPNLTFSTLTVSNMSPEDSSIYLCSVEWRLSNTEAFFGQGTRLTVV.